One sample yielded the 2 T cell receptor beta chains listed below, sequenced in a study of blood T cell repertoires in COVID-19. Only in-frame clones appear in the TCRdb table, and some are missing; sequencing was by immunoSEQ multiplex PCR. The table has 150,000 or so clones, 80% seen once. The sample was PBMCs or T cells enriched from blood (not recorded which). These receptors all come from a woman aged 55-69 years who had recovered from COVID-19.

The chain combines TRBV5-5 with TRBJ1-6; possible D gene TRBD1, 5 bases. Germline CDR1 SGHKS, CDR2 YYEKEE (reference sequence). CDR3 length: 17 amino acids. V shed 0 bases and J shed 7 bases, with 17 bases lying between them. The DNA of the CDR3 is TGTGCCAGCAGCTTGGTTGCGGACAACCTCCCAAATTCACCCCTCCACTTT. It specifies CASSLVADNLPNSPLHF. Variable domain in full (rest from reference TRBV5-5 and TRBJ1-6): DAGVTQSPTHLIKTRGQQVTLRCSPISGHKSVSWYQQVLGQGPQFIFQYYEKEERGRGNFPDRFSARQFPNYSSELNVNALLLGDSALYLCASSLVADNLPNSPLHFGNGTRLTVT.

CDR3 region: CASNRDSPRNQPQHF. CDR3 coding DNA: TGTGCCTCCAACCGGGACAGCCCACGCAATCAGCCCCAGCATTTT. V gene TRBV6-6 combines with J gene TRBJ1-5; TRBD1 matches 7 bases. Germline V gives CDR1 MNHNY, CDR2 SVGAGI (reference sequence). V lost 11 bases, J lost 2 bases, and 12 bases stayed unmatched. The CDR3 consists of 15 residues.